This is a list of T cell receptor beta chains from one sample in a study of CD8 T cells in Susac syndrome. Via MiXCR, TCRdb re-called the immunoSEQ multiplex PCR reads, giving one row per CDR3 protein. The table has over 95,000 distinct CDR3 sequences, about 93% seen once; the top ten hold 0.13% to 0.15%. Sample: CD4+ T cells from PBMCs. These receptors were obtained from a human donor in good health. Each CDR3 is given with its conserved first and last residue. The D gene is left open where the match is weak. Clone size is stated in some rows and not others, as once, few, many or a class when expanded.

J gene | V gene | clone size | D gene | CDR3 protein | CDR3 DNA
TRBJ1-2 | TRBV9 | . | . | CASQDSLTNYGYTF | TGTGCCAGCCAGGACAGCTTGACAAACTATGGCTACACCTTC
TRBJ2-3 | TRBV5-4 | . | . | CASSLADGRPDTQYF | TGTGCCAGCAGCTTGGCCGATGGGAGGCCAGATACGCAGTATTTT
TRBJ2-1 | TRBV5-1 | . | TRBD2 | CASSLELREGRNEQFF | TGCGCCAGCAGCTTGGAGCTGCGGGAGGGCCGGAATGAGCAGTTCTTC
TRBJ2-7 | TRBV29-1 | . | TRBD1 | CSAGTVTYEQYF | TGCAGCGCCGGGACAGTTACCTACGAGCAGTACTTC
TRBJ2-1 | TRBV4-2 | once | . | CASSQPDHEQFF | TGTGCCAGCAGCCAACCGGATCATGAGCAGTTCTTC
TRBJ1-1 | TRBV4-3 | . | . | CASSQDWYGTEAFF | TGCGCCAGCAGCCAAGATTGGTACGGCACTGAAGCTTTCTTT
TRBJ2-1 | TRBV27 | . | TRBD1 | CASSSTGNEQFF | TGTGCCAGCAGTTCGACAGGGAATGAGCAGTTCTTC
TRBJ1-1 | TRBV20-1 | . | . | CSARDLGPLGAFF | TGCAGTGCTAGAGATTTGGGACCCTTGGGGGCTTTCTTT
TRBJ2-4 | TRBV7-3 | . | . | CASSLTRVSGIQYF | TGTGCCAGCAGCTTAACACGGGTTTCGGGCATTCAGTACTTC
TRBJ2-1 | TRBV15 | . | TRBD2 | CATSREGASGLNEQFF | TGTGCCACCAGCAGAGAAGGGGCTAGCGGGCTCAATGAGCAGTTCTTC
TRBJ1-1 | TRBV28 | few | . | CASSPQVNTEAFF | TGTGCCAGCAGTCCCCAAGTGAACACTGAAGCTTTCTTT
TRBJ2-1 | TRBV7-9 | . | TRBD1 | CASSLGTGTYNEQFF | TGTGCCAGCAGCTTAGGGACAGGGACCTACAATGAGCAGTTCTTC
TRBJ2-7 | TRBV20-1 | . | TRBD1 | CSASQGGQAYEQYF | TGCAGTGCTAGTCAGGGCGGACAGGCCTACGAGCAGTACTTC
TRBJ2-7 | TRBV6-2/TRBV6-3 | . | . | CASSYPGSSYEQYF | TGTGCCAGCAGTTACCCGGGAAGCTCCTACGAGCAGTACTTC
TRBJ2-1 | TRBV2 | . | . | CASLLWGRVEQFF | TGTGCCAGCCTCCTTTGGGGGCGGGTTGAGCAGTTCTTC
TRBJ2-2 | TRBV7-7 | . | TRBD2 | CASTLANRAGGPTGELFF | TGTGCCAGCACACTAGCCAACCGAGCGGGAGGGCCGACCGGGGAGCTGTTTTTT
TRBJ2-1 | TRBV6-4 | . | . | CASSAMGGSYNEQFF | TGTGCCAGCAGTGCCATGGGGGGCTCCTACAATGAGCAGTTCTTC
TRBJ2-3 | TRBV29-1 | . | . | CSVVDDTQYF | TGCAGCGTTGTAGACGATACGCAGTATTTT
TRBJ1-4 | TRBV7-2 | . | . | CASSLTPSNPTFF | TGTGCCAGCAGCTTGACCCCATCGAATCCCACGTTTTTT
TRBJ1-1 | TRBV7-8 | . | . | CASNNPPRINTEAFF | TGTGCCAGCAACAACCCACCAAGGATTAACACTGAAGCTTTCTTT
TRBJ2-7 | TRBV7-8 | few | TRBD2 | CASSGEYEQYF | TGTGCCAGTAGCGGGGAATACGAGCAGTACTTC
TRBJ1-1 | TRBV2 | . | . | CATFSGTEAFF | TGTGCCACCTTCTCGGGTACTGAAGCTTTCTTT
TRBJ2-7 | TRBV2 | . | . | CASRGSGQVKLAAYEQYF | TGTGCCAGCAGAGGCTCGGGACAGGTGAAACTAGCGGCCTACGAGCAGTACTTC
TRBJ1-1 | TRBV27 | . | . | CASSPKGRDEAFF | TGTGCCAGCAGCCCTAAGGGACGGGACGAAGCTTTCTTT
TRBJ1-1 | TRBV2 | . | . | CASSELRENTEAFF | TGTGCCAGCAGTGAACTCAGGGAAAACACTGAAGCTTTCTTT
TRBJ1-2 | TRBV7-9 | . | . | CASSLGDDGYTF | TGTGCCAGCAGCTTGGGGGATGATGGCTACACCTTC
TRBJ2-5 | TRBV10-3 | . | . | CAIRGGQEGQETQYF | TGTGCCATCAGGGGGGGACAAGAAGGCCAAGAGACCCAGTACTTC
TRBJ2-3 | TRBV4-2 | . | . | CASSQGQDTDTQYF | TGTGCCAGCAGCCAAGGACAGGACACAGATACGCAGTATTTT
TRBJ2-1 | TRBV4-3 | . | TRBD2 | CASSQGTSGGREQFF | TGCGCCAGCAGCCAAGGGACTAGCGGGGGAAGGGAGCAGTTCTTC
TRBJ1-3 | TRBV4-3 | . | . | CASSQDPVTTWGNTIYF | TGCGCCAGCAGCCAAGATCCGGTTACTACTTGGGGAAACACCATATATTTT
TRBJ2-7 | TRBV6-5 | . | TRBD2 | CASSPLAGPYEQYF | TGTGCCAGCAGCCCTTTAGCGGGGCCCTACGAGCAGTACTTC
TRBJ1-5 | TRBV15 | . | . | CATSRDKDQPQHF | TGTGCCACCAGCAGAGACAAGGATCAGCCCCAGCATTTT
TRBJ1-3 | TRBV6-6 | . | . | CASSYIPGRSGNTIYF | TGTGCCAGCAGTTACATCCCGGGGCGGTCTGGAAACACCATATATTTT
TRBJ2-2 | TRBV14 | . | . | CASSQLPGELFF | TGTGCCAGCAGCCAATTGCCCGGGGAGCTGTTTTTT
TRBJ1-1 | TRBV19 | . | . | CASVRDGHKGEAFF | TGTGCCAGTGTAAGGGACGGACATAAAGGTGAAGCTTTCTTT
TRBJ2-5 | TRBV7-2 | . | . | CASSQGGETQYF | TGTGCCAGCAGCCAGGGGGGAGAGACCCAGTACTTC
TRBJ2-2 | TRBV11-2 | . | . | CASSLEFLGGNTGELFF | TGTGCCAGCAGCTTAGAATTTTTGGGAGGGAACACCGGGGAGCTGTTTTTT
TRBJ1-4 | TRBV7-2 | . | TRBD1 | CASSSDRGEEKLFF | TGTGCCAGCAGCTCGGACAGGGGGGAAGAAAAACTGTTTTTT
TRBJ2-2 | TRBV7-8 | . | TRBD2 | CASSLLGLAGEVGELFF | TGTGCCAGCAGCTTATTGGGACTAGCGGGAGAAGTCGGGGAGCTGTTTTTT
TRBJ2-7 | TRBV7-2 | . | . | CASSFAGIRGEQYF | TGTGCCAGCAGCTTCGCCGGGATCAGGGGCGAGCAGTACTTC
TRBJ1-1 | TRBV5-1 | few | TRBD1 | CASRQNDRAGEAFF | TGCGCCAGCAGACAAAACGACAGGGCCGGTGAAGCTTTCTTT
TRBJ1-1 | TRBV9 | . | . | CASSANSGLATEAFF | TGTGCCAGCAGTGCGAACAGCGGGTTAGCCACTGAAGCTTTCTTT
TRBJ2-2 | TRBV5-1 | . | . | CASSLARDTNTGELFF | TGCGCCAGCAGCTTGGCGAGGGACACAAACACCGGGGAGCTGTTTTTT
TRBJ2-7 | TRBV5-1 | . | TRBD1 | CASSRQGTTNEQYF | TGCGCCAGCAGCCGACAGGGGACGACGAACGAGCAGTACTTC
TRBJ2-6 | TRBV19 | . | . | CASSMGQGAGANVLTF | TGTGCCAGTAGTATGGGTCAGGGAGCTGGGGCCAACGTCCTGACTTTC
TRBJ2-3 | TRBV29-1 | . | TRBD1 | CSVVTGADTQYF | TGCAGCGTCGTCACAGGGGCAGATACGCAGTATTTT
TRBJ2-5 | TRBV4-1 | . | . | CASSQLIQETQYF | TGCGCCAGCAGCCAACTGATCCAAGAGACCCAGTACTTC
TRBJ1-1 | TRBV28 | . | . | CASRTGGGSDTEAFF | TGTGCCAGCCGAACAGGCGGCGGGAGTGACACTGAAGCTTTCTTT
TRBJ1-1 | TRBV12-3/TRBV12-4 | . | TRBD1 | CASSPSLGGHTEAFF | TGTGCCAGCAGTCCCAGTTTAGGGGGCCACACTGAAGCTTTCTTT
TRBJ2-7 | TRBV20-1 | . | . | CSASEDSYSSEQYF | TGCAGTGCTAGCGAGGACTCTTATTCTTCCGAGCAGTACTTC
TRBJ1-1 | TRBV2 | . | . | CAGKAEAFF | TGTGCTGGGAAAGCTGAAGCTTTCTTT
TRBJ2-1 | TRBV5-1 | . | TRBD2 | CASSLGGTSGPLEQFF | TGCGCCAGCAGCTTGGGCGGGACTAGCGGCCCCCTCGAGCAGTTCTTC
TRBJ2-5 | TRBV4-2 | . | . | CASSQGERDSETQYF | TGTGCCAGCAGCCAAGGGGAAAGGGATTCAGAGACCCAGTACTTC
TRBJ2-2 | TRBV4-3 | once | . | CASSATVPSNTGELFF | TGCGCCAGCAGCGCAACGGTCCCATCGAACACCGGGGAGCTGTTTTTT